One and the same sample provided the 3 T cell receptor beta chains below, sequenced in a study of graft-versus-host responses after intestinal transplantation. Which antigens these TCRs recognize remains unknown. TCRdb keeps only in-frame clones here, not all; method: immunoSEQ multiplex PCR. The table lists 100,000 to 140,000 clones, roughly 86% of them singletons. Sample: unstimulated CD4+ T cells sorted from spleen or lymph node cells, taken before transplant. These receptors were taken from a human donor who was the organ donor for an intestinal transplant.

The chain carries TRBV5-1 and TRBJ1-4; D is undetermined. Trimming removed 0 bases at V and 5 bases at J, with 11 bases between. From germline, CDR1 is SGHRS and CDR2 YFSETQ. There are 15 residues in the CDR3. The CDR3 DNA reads TGCGCCAGCAGCTTGGCCCTACTGAGCAATGAAAAACTGTTTTTT. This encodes CASSLALLSNEKLFF.

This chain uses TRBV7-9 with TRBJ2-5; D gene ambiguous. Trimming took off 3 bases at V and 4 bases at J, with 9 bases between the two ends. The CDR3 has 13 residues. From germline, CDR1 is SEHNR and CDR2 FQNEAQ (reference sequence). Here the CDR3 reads CASSFLVPETQYF. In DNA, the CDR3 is TGTGCCAGCAGCTTTCTAGTTCCAGAGACCCAGTACTTC.

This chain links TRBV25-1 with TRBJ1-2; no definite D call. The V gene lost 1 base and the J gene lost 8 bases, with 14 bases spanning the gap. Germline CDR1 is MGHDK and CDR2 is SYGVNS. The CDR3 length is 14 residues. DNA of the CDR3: TGTGCCAGCAGTGAATCCAGAGGCTGGCGGGGCTACACCTTC. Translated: CASSESRGWRGYTF.